A selection of T cell receptor beta chains follows, all from one sample in a study of tissue T cells after allogeneic stem cell transplantation. Profiling relied on immunoSEQ multiplex PCR, and the TCRdb table lists in-frame clones only, not all of them. Of about 43,000 clones listed, 80% to 95% are singletons. The material sequenced was blood, taken before transplantation. The source is a woman aged 40-69 years who later had graft-versus-host disease after an allogeneic stem cell transplant. CDR3s include the opening cysteine and the closing phenylalanine or tryptophan. D genes are given only for firm matches. The size entry is marked missing in some rows and otherwise reads once, few, many or a size class.

D gene | clone size | J gene | V gene | CDR3 DNA | CDR3 protein
TRBD2 | once | TRBJ2-5 | TRBV19 | TGTGCCAGTAGTTTACTAGCGGGAAGTGAGACCCAGTACTTC | CASSLLAGSETQYF
- | - | TRBJ1-1 | TRBV7-2 | TGTGCCAGCAGCTCGACGGGACTTTTAGCTGAAGCTTTCTTT | CASSSTGLLAEAFF
- | - | TRBJ2-7 | TRBV11-2 | TGTGCCAGCAGCTTAGATCGAGGGTACGAGCAGTACTTC | CASSLDRGYEQYF
TRBD2 | - | TRBJ2-3 | TRBV3-1/TRBV3-2 | TGTGCCAGCCCGCGGGAGGGCACAGATACGCAGTATTTT | CASPREGTDTQYF
- | - | TRBJ1-6 | TRBV10-3 | TGTGCCATTAGATCCGGCGGTTCCTATAATTCACCCCTCCACTTT | CAIRSGGSYNSPLHF
TRBD2 | - | TRBJ2-1 | TRBV30 | TGTGCCTGGATTAGCGGGAGGGCTAGAAATGAGCAGTTCTTC | CAWISGRARNEQFF
- | - | TRBJ2-7 | TRBV28 | TGTGCCAGCCAGCCCGGGTTAAGGGGCTACGAGCAGTACTTC | CASQPGLRGYEQYF
- | - | TRBJ1-2 | TRBV15 | TGTGCCACCAGCAGAGCCAACTATGGCTACACCTTC | CATSRANYGYTF
- | - | TRBJ2-2 | TRBV19 | TGTGCCAGTAGTATATCTGGGGATGGAACCGGGGAGCTGTTTTTT | CASSISGDGTGELFF
- | - | TRBJ2-1 | TRBV6-2/TRBV6-3 | TGTGCCAGCAGCAACTTAGGGAATGAGCAGTTCTTC | CASSNLGNEQFF
TRBD2 | - | TRBJ2-1 | TRBV20-1 | TGCAGTGCTAGTAGCGGGGTCATCTACAATGAGCAGTTCTTC | CSASSGVIYNEQFF
TRBD2 | - | TRBJ2-1 | TRBV5-8 | TGTGCCAGCAGCCCCCGATCCCTTAGCGGGAAGACCTACAATGAGCAGTTCTTC | CASSPRSLSGKTYNEQFF
- | - | TRBJ1-1 | TRBV29-1 | TGCAGCGCATCCAGGGCTACCGAGGGTGAAGCTTTCTTT | CSASRATEGEAFF
TRBD1 | - | TRBJ1-2 | TRBV9 | TGTGCCAGCAGCGTAGACAGGGGAGGTAACTATGGCTACACCTTC | CASSVDRGGNYGYTF
- | - | TRBJ1-2 | TRBV20-1 | TGCAGTGCTAGTTTGGGTGGAGATGGCTACACCTTC | CSASLGGDGYTF
TRBD2 | - | TRBJ2-1 | TRBV7-9 | TGTGCCAGCAGCTCGGCGGGAGCCCCCTACAATGAGCAGTTCTTC | CASSSAGAPYNEQFF
- | - | TRBJ2-1 | TRBV9 | TGTGCCAGCAGCCTCACGACCACTAGTGAGCAGTTCTTC | CASSLTTTSEQFF
TRBD1 | - | TRBJ1-1 | TRBV7-2 | TGTGCCAGCAGCCAGAAAGACAGGGGGCCCACTGAAGCTTTCTTT | CASSQKDRGPTEAFF
TRBD1 | - | TRBJ1-2 | TRBV7-2 | TGTGCCAGCAGACCGACAGGGGTAGGCTACACCTTC | CASRPTGVGYTF
TRBD1 | - | TRBJ1-2 | TRBV6-5 | TGTGCCAGCAGTCCTCAGGGGGTCGATGGCTACACCTTC | CASSPQGVDGYTF
TRBD1 | - | TRBJ1-2 | TRBV5-6 | TGTGCCAGCAGCGGCGCCGGGACAGGGGGCTTGCGCTTTGGCTACACCTTC | CASSGAGTGGLRFGYTF
TRBD1 | - | TRBJ1-3 | TRBV28 | TGTGCCAGCAGTTTGATAGTAGGGGGCGTAACTGGAAACACCATATATTTT | CASSLIVGGVTGNTIYF
TRBD2 | - | TRBJ2-5 | TRBV4-3 | TGCGCCAGCAGCCAAGATAACTGGGGGGGAGAGACCCAGTACTTC | CASSQDNWGGETQYF
TRBD1 | - | TRBJ2-1 | TRBV5-6 | TGTGCCAGCAGCGCCTTGGGGACAGGGATTGATGAGCAGTTCTTC | CASSALGTGIDEQFF
TRBD1 | once | TRBJ1-1 | TRBV4-3 | TGCGCCAGCAGCCTAATAAGGACAGGGAACACTGAAGCTTTCTTT | CASSLIRTGNTEAFF
- | - | TRBJ2-5 | TRBV11-1 | TGTGCCAGCAGCTTAGGGACTGGGGAGACCCAGTACTTC | CASSLGTGETQYF
- | - | TRBJ1-5 | TRBV27 | TGTGCCAGCAGTTTGGGGGGGTCACTTCAGCCCCAGCATTTT | CASSLGGSLQPQHF
- | - | TRBJ2-2 | TRBV27 | TGTGCCAGCAGTTTAGCAGGGGCGCAGTGGGACACCGGGGAGCTGTTTTTT | CASSLAGAQWDTGELFF
- | - | TRBJ2-7 | TRBV6-2/TRBV6-3 | TGTGCCAGCAGCATCGATCCCATGGGGGACGAGCAGTACTTC | CASSIDPMGDEQYF
- | - | TRBJ1-1 | TRBV5-5 | TGTGCCAGCAGGAGGAGGGAAGTGGTGTTTGACGCTGAAGCTTTCTTT | CASRRREVVFDAEAFF
TRBD1 | - | TRBJ2-7 | TRBV5-4 | TGTGCCAGCAGTTTACTACCGGGACAGGGGTTTGACGAGCAGTACTTC | CASSLLPGQGFDEQYF
- | - | TRBJ1-2 | TRBV7-2 | TGTGCCAGCAGCTTATCCACTACGAGGGGCTACACCTTC | CASSLSTTRGYTF
TRBD2 | once | TRBJ2-7 | TRBV27 | TGTGCCAGCAGCCAAATTAGCGGGAGGGCCTACGAGCAGTACTTC | CASSQISGRAYEQYF
TRBD2 | - | TRBJ2-1 | TRBV2 | TGTGCCAGCAGCGCGAACGGACTAGCGGGAGGGATTGAGCAGTTCTTC | CASSANGLAGGIEQFF
- | - | TRBJ2-2 | TRBV5-4 | TGTGCCAGCAGCTTGGGGAGGGGGGAGCTGTTTTTT | CASSLGRGELFF
TRBD2 | - | TRBJ2-1 | TRBV7-9 | TGTGCCAGCAGCCCCCGGGAGGGCGGTCACGATGAGCAGTTCTTC | CASSPREGGHDEQFF
- | - | TRBJ1-1 | TRBV18 | TGTGCCAGCTCACCCCCCGGCAGGGCGAACACTGAAGCTTTCTTT | CASSPPGRANTEAFF
- | - | TRBJ1-6 | TRBV27 | TGTGCCAGCAGCCTTGAGGCATCTAGGCGTAATTCACCCCTCCACTTT | CASSLEASRRNSPLHF
TRBD1 | - | TRBJ2-1 | TRBV28 | TGTGCCAGCAGCGAATCCGGGACAGACAATGAGCAGTTCTTC | CASSESGTDNEQFF
TRBD2 | - | TRBJ2-5 | TRBV15 | TGTGCCACCAGCAGAGGACTAGCGGGAGCCGAGACCCAGTACTTC | CATSRGLAGAETQYF
TRBD1 | - | TRBJ1-1 | TRBV9 | TGTGCCAGCAGCGCCCTCACAGGGGGCACTGAAGCTTTCTTT | CASSALTGGTEAFF
- | once | TRBJ2-3 | TRBV11-2 | TGTGCCAGCAGCTTTCAACGGTTAAGCACAGATACGCAGTATTTT | CASSFQRLSTDTQYF
TRBD2 | - | TRBJ2-3 | TRBV5-8 | TGTGCCAGCAGCTTGCAGGCTAGCGGGAGCGTTATAGATACGCAGTATTTT | CASSLQASGSVIDTQYF
- | once | TRBJ1-1 | TRBV30 | TGTGCCTGGATCCAGCGGGGGTTGGTTACTGAAGCTTTCTTT | CAWIQRGLVTEAFF
- | once | TRBJ2-5 | TRBV10-3 | TGTGCCATCTCGGCAGGGCGGGAGACCCAGTACTTC | CAISAGRETQYF
- | - | TRBJ1-2 | TRBV5-4 | TGTGCCAGCAGCTCGCCAGATGGGGGGATTTTCGGCTACACCTTC | CASSSPDGGIFGYTF
- | - | TRBJ2-1 | TRBV19 | TGTGCCAGTAGTCGGGCCGGGGGTTCCTACAATGAGCAGTTCTTC | CASSRAGGSYNEQFF
- | - | TRBJ1-2 | TRBV6-5 | TGTGCCAGCAGTTACCGTTCTCGGGCGGACAACTATGGCTACACCTTC | CASSYRSRADNYGYTF
- | - | TRBJ1-5 | TRBV30 | TGTGCCTGGAGCGGTTCGGGTTTGACCGGGCAGCCCCAGCATTTT | CAWSGSGLTGQPQHF
- | - | TRBJ2-1 | TRBV6-1 | TGTGCCAGCAGTAAAGCACCCAGGTTTAGCGATGAGCAGTTCTTC | CASSKAPRFSDEQFF
TRBD2 | - | TRBJ2-1 | TRBV4-3 | TGCGCCAGCAGCCAAGGCCTAGCGGGAGGTAATGAGCAGTTCTTC | CASSQGLAGGNEQFF
- | - | TRBJ2-1 | TRBV19 | TGTGCCAGTAGGCTCGGGGACAACCGAGGTTCCTACAATGAGCAGTTCTTC | CASRLGDNRGSYNEQFF
TRBD2 | once | TRBJ2-5 | TRBV11-1 | TGTGCCAGCAGCGCGGGACTAGCGGGAGGGCAAGAGACCCAGTACTTC | CASSAGLAGGQETQYF
- | - | TRBJ2-1 | TRBV11-3 | TGTGCCAGCAGCTTAGACCACCTAGGTGAGCAGTTCTTC | CASSLDHLGEQFF
TRBD1 | - | TRBJ2-1 | TRBV10-2 | TGCGCCAGCAGTGAGTTGGACAGGGGGCCCTACAATGAGCAGTTCTTC | CASSELDRGPYNEQFF
- | - | TRBJ2-1 | TRBV9 | TGTGCCAGCAGCCAGGACAACTACAATGAGCAGTTCTTC | CASSQDNYNEQFF
- | - | TRBJ2-7 | TRBV3-1/TRBV3-2 | TGTGCCAGCAGCCAAGGACAGAGGGACTACGAGCAGTACTTC | CASSQGQRDYEQYF
TRBD1 | - | TRBJ1-2 | TRBV24-1 | TGTGCCACCCAGACTCCGGGACAGGAAGGCTACACCTTC | CATQTPGQEGYTF
TRBD1 | - | TRBJ1-2 | TRBV4-1 | TGCGCCAGCAGCCAAGACGGCAGGGGGAACTATGGCTACACCTTC | CASSQDGRGNYGYTF
TRBD1 | - | TRBJ2-7 | TRBV25-1 | TGTGCCAGCAGTGAACCTGAACGGACAGGGCCGGCCTACGAGCAGTACTTC | CASSEPERTGPAYEQYF